This is a list of T cell receptor beta chains from one sample in a study of metastatic and nonmetastatic thyroid tumors. TCRdb reanalyzed the PCR reads via MiXCR. The sample gives tens of thousands of clones, roughly 12% of which show up once; around a quarter is in the top ten. The sample was blood. Receptors were obtained from a female donor with papillary thyroid cancer or a benign thyroid nodule (not recorded which). Some clones in this sample may be carry-over from other donors' samples. CDR3s include the opening cysteine and the closing phenylalanine or tryptophan. The D gene is left open where the match is weak. Size values are once, few and many counts, or a class for expanded clones, and some rows have none.

V gene	D gene	J gene	clone size	CDR3 DNA	CDR3 protein
TRBV20-1	NA	TRBJ1-2	NA	TGCAGTGCTAGAGATAACAGTCCAACCTCTGGCTACACCTTC	CSARDNSPTSGYTF
TRBV6-1	NA	TRBJ2-1	few	TGTGCCAGCAGTCTAATGGGTTGGCAATCCTACAATGAGCAGTTCTTC	CASSLMGWQSYNEQFF
TRBV10-3	NA	TRBJ1-1	many	TGTGCCATCAGTGAGTCGGGGACGAACACTGAAGCTTTCTTT	CAISESGTNTEAFF
TRBV30	NA	TRBJ1-1	many	TGTGCCTGGAGTGTACAATACGGGAGACAGCCGAACACTGAAGCTTTCTTT	CAWSVQYGRQPNTEAFF
TRBV7-9	TRBD1	TRBJ1-1	many	TGTGCCAGCAGCGGGACAGGGCTTGAAGCTTTCTTT	CASSGTGLEAFF
TRBV19	NA	TRBJ1-2	many	TGTGCCAGTAGTACCGGACGGCACCCTAACTATGGCTACACCTTC	CASSTGRHPNYGYTF
TRBV27	TRBD1	TRBJ1-5	many	TGTGCCAGCAGAACCGGGACAGATAGCAATCAGCCCCAGCATTTT	CASRTGTDSNQPQHF
TRBV4-2	TRBD2	TRBJ2-3	NA	TGTGCCAGCACCCCCAAGCGGGAACCTAGCACAGATACGCAGTATTTT	CASTPKREPSTDTQYF
TRBV12-3/TRBV12-4	NA	TRBJ1-1	many	TGTGCCAGCAGGGCGGGACAACGGAACACTGAAGCTTTCTTT	CASRAGQRNTEAFF
TRBV5-1	NA	TRBJ1-3	many	TGCGCCAGCAGCTTGGGGCCTGGAAACACCATATATTTT	CASSLGPGNTIYF
TRBV9	NA	TRBJ2-3	many	TGTGCCAGCAGCGTAGACCCCACCACAGATACGCAGTATTTT	CASSVDPTTDTQYF
TRBV27	NA	TRBJ1-1	many	TGTGCCAGCAGTTCATACAGGGCGGGCGGTGGGGGTGAAGCTTTCTTT	CASSSYRAGGGGEAFF
TRBV4-2	TRBD2	TRBJ2-5	NA	TGTGCCAGCAGCCAAGATCAACCGGGGGGGGAGACCCAGTACTTC	CASSQDQPGGETQYF
TRBV9	TRBD1	TRBJ1-4	many	TGTGCCAGCAGCGCTGGACAGGGATGGAATGAAAAACTGTTTTTT	CASSAGQGWNEKLFF
TRBV7-2	NA	TRBJ1-1	NA	TGTGCCAGTAGCTTAGGAGGCAGGGGTGCTGAAGCTTTCTTT	CASSLGGRGAEAFF
TRBV6-5	NA	TRBJ1-5	many	TGTGCCAGCAGTTACTCCCACAGAGGGAATCAGCCCCAGCATTTT	CASSYSHRGNQPQHF
TRBV12-3/TRBV12-4	TRBD2	TRBJ2-3	NA	TGTGCCAGCAAGCCTCCGGGGGGAGGAGATACGCAGTATTTT	CASKPPGGGDTQYF
TRBV20-1	NA	TRBJ1-1	many	TGCAGTGCTCGACCGGGAGGAGTAAGTTACACTGAAGCTTTCTTT	CSARPGGVSYTEAFF
TRBV19	NA	TRBJ2-7	medium-sized	TGTGCCAGTAGTATGAGAGCGGTTGGGGAGCAGTACTTC	CASSMRAVGEQYF
TRBV11-2	NA	TRBJ1-6	many	TGTGCCAGCAGCTACAGGGTCGATTCACCCCTCCACTTT	CASSYRVDSPLHF
TRBV6-1	NA	TRBJ2-1	NA	TGTGCCAGCAGTGAATGGACAGACAATGAGCAGTTCTTC	CASSEWTDNEQFF
TRBV6-2/TRBV6-3	NA	TRBJ2-5	many	TGTGCCAGCAGTAACGGACGGACCCAAGAGACCCAGTACTTC	CASSNGRTQETQYF
TRBV5-1	TRBD2	TRBJ2-5	many	TGCGCCAGCAGCTTTACGGGACTAGCGATTCAGACCCAGTACTTC	CASSFTGLAIQTQYF
TRBV3-1	TRBD2	TRBJ2-7	many	TGTGCCAGCAGCCGAGGACTAGCGGGAGGGGGAAGCTCCTACGAGCAGTACTTC	CASSRGLAGGGSSYEQYF
TRBV18	TRBD1	TRBJ1-1	many	TGTGCCAGCTCACCGCCGGGACAGGGGGATATGCTGGCTTTCTTT	CASSPPGQGDMLAFF
TRBV11-2	NA	TRBJ1-1	many	TGTGCCAGCAGCTTAGAGTTAATGAACACTGAAGCTTTCTTT	CASSLELMNTEAFF
TRBV4-1	NA	TRBJ2-1	few	TGCTCCAGCAGCCAAGATTGGACCAAATCCTACAATGAGCAGTTCTTC	CSSSQDWTKSYNEQFF
TRBV20-1	NA	TRBJ1-5	once	TGCATCGCTAGAGATCAGGGGAATCAGCCCCAGCATTTT	CIARDQGNQPQHF
TRBV6-4	TRBD2	TRBJ2-2	medium-sized	TGTGCCAGCAGTGAGCGGGGGGACACCGGGGAGCTGTTTTTT	CASSERGDTGELFF
TRBV29-1	TRBD1	TRBJ2-2	many	TGCAGCGTTAGGACAGGGGTTTCCGGGGAGCTGTTTTTT	CSVRTGVSGELFF
TRBV6-1	TRBD1	TRBJ1-6	medium-sized	TGTGCCAGTAGGGGACAGGGGCGAGATAATTCACCCCTCCACTTT	CASRGQGRDNSPLHF
TRBV9	NA	TRBJ1-4	many	TGTGCCAGCAGCGCTTCTACAGGGACAACTAATGAAAAACTGTTTTTT	CASSASTGTTNEKLFF
TRBV7-9	NA	TRBJ1-6	many	TGTGCCAGCAGCCCTAGAATGCCGAATTCACCCCTCCACTTT	CASSPRMPNSPLHF
TRBV6-1	NA	TRBJ2-5	many	TGTGCCAGCAGACCCGACCTCGTAACTGGACGGCCGGGAGAGACCCAGTACTTC	CASRPDLVTGRPGETQYF
TRBV20-1	NA	TRBJ1-3	NA	TGCAGTGCTAGGGCCCTCTCTGGAAACACCATATATTTT	CSARALSGNTIYF
TRBV12-3/TRBV12-4	NA	TRBJ1-5	many	TGTGCCAGCAGTTTTCTTTTCTTCAGGGTTTATAGCAATCAGCCCCAGCATTTT	CASSFLFFRVYSNQPQHF
TRBV2	NA	TRBJ1-6	medium-sized	TGTGCCAGCAGTGTGGAGGGCTCGGATTCACCCCTCCACTTT	CASSVEGSDSPLHF
TRBV5-1	NA	TRBJ1-3	many	TGCGCCAGCAGCCCCGTCAGCTCTGGAAACACCATATATTTT	CASSPVSSGNTIYF
TRBV4-3	TRBD1	TRBJ1-3	many	TGCGCCAGCAGCCAAGGGGACAGGGGTCTTGGAAACACCATATATTTT	CASSQGDRGLGNTIYF
TRBV4-1	NA	TRBJ1-1	many	TGCGCCAGCAGCCCCGGCGGGGGCTGGAGTAGGTTCACTGAAGCTTTCTTT	CASSPGGGWSRFTEAFF
TRBV4-3	NA	TRBJ1-4	many	TGCGCCAGCAGCCAAGATCGGTACAGGGTGAACGAAAAACTGTTTTTT	CASSQDRYRVNEKLFF
TRBV6-4	NA	TRBJ2-1	many	TGTGCCAGCAGTGAGAGCACCGTGACGGAGCAGTTCTTC	CASSESTVTEQFF
TRBV6-2/TRBV6-3	TRBD2	TRBJ2-1	NA	TGTGCCAGCAGTCTCGGACTAGACTACAATGAGCAGTTCTTC	CASSLGLDYNEQFF
TRBV19	NA	TRBJ1-4	many	TGTGCCAGTAGTCAACAGTCAACTAATGAAAAACTGTTTTTT	CASSQQSTNEKLFF
TRBV27	TRBD2	TRBJ2-3	many	TGCTACTCCCGGGGGGGCACAGATACGCAGTATTTT	CYSRGGTDTQYF
TRBV6-1	NA	TRBJ1-2	NA	TGTGCCAGCGAAGGGGCCGGTTGCTATGGCTACACCTTC	CASEGAGCYGYTF
TRBV19	NA	TRBJ1-1	many	TGTGCCAGTAGTACCAGGGGTGACACTGAAGCTTTCTTT	CASSTRGDTEAFF
TRBV12-3/TRBV12-4	TRBD1	TRBJ2-1	NA	TGTTCCAGCTGTTTACAGGGGGAGTACAATGAGCAGTTCTTC	CSSCLQGEYNEQFF
TRBV29-1	NA	TRBJ1-1	few	TGCAGCGTTGCAGTTCAGGGAGGTGGCACTGAAGCTTTCTTT	CSVAVQGGGTEAFF
TRBV10-3	TRBD2	TRBJ2-1	medium-sized	TGTGCCATCAGTGACCCAATCGGGCGGGGGGACAATGAGCAGTTCTTC	CAISDPIGRGDNEQFF
TRBV5-1	NA	TRBJ2-5	many	TGCGCCAGCAGCTTACAGGCCCAAGAGACCCAGTACTTC	CASSLQAQETQYF
TRBV6-1	NA	TRBJ2-5	many	TGTGCCAGCAGTAACCGGGACCGAGAGACCCAGTACTTC	CASSNRDRETQYF
TRBV6-1	TRBD1	TRBJ1-4	many	TGTGCCAGCGGGGGGACAGGGCCCGGAAAACTGTTTTTT	CASGGTGPGKLFF
TRBV6-1	NA	TRBJ2-1	few	TGTACCAGCAGGTGGTCCGGCAGGGTCGAAGATGAGCGGTTCTTC	CTSRWSGRVEDERFF